This T cell receptor (beta chain) stems from a study of blood T cell repertoires in COVID-19. Authors' data handling: How many nucleated cells were present was estimated from reference gene primer amplification. Clones were read by immunoSEQ multiplex PCR, and TCRdb kept only the in-frame ones, dropping some. That table is the source of V, J and clone size, and D and trimming were worked out from the DNA. The sample lists a few hundred thousand clones, about 85% occurring once. There are 18 residues in the CDR3. Germline V gives CDR1 MDHEN, CDR2 SYDVKM. J lost 0 bases, V lost 2 bases, and 11 bases had no gene match. Cohort 3 recovery required two negative PCRs, clearance, or symptom resolution.

The sequenced sample was PBMCs or T cells enriched from blood (not recorded which). The receptor was derived from a man aged 35 to 55 who had recovered from COVID-19. The rearrangement uses TRBV28 and TRBJ2-7; the match to TRBD1 covers 9 bases. The CDR3 spells CASSLRHRGPHSSYEQYF. In nucleotides, the CDR3 is TGTGCCAGCAGTTTACGTCACAGGGGGCCGCATAGCTCCTACGAGCAGTACTTC.